This T cell receptor beta chain was captured in a study of blood T cell repertoires in COVID-19. Looking at the study overall: The United States, Italy and Spain provided the acute and convalescent COVID-19 samples. In each case, the material was cDNA or gDNA derived from T cells, B-cell-depleted T cells, or PBMCs.

CDR1 is DFQATT and CDR2 is SNEGSKA in the germline V gene (reference sequence). There are 15 residues in the CDR3. Trimming took 3 bases from V and 3 from J; bases not matched to a gene: 8. Authors' data handling: Using reference gene primer amplification, nucleated cell counts were estimated. This table comes from immunoSEQ multiplex PCR, and its TCRdb copy is limited to in-frame clones, with some not included. V and J calls and clone size come straight from that table; D and trimming were deduced from the DNA. Of tens of thousands of clones listed, 65% to 90% were seen once; the top ten hold approximately 25%. This clone was observed a single time.

J is TRBJ1-5 and V is TRBV20-1; TRBD1 agrees at 7 bases. The sequenced sample consisted of peripheral blood. The receptor was isolated from a man aged 55 to 70 with acute or convalescent COVID-19. Here the CDR3 reads CSASDRGPVNQPQHF. The CDR3 nucleotides are TGCAGTGCTAGTGATAGGGGGCCGGTCAATCAGCCCCAGCATTTT.